These 19 T cell receptor beta chains share one sample of origin, sequenced in a study of blood T cell repertoires in COVID-19. The method was immunoSEQ multiplex PCR; TCRdb's version includes in-frame clones alone and lacks a portion of them. The sample consists of about 210,000 clones, 70% to 85% of them appearing once. The sample consisted of peripheral blood. These receptor sequences come from a woman aged 80 or older with COVID-19, enrolled during active disease.

In nucleotides, the CDR3 is TGTGCCAGTAGACCCATGGGGAGCTCTGGAAACACCATATATTTT. Translating it yields CASRPMGSSGNTIYF. The rearrangement links TRBV19 to TRBJ1-3; unclear D gene. V lost 6 bases to trimming and J lost 0 bases, with 12 bases between them. Germline CDR1 and CDR2: LNHDA and SQIVND (reference sequence). The CDR3 extends over 15 amino acids.

V gene TRBV7-9 combines with J gene TRBJ1-5; TRBD1 is a possible D gene (5 bases). This CDR3 region has 14 residues. V was cut by 4 bases and J by 7 bases, with 14 bases left in between. CDR1 SEHNR and CDR2 FQNEAQ come from the germline V gene (reference sequence). Written as DNA, the CDR3 is TGTGCCAGCAGCTCGGCAGGGATTGGACAGCCCCAGCATTTT. Amino acids: CASSSAGIGQPQHF.

V usage is TRBV5-6 and J usage is TRBJ2-3; TRBD1 agrees at 7 bases. CDR1 is SGHDT, CDR2 YYEEEE, per germline. The length of the CDR3 is 12 residues. V was clipped by 2 bases and J by 11 bases; unmatched bases: 5. The CDR3 DNA sequence: TGTGCCAGCAGCTTCGGGACAGCAAGGCAGTATTTT. This translates into CASSFGTARQYF. Drawing the rest from reference TRBV5-6 and TRBJ2-3, the complete variable domain is DAGVTQSPTHLIKTRGQQVTLRCSPKSGHDTVSWYQQALGQGPQFIFQYYEEEERQRGNFPDRFSGHQFPNYSSELNVNALLLGDSALYLCASSFGTARQYFGPGTRLTVL.

This clone has only one observation. This chain connects TRBV3-1 (or the pseudogene TRBV3-2) to TRBJ1-2; no firm D call. The CDR3 runs to 15 residues. Germline V CDR1 and CDR2: LGHDT, YNNKEL (reference sequence). V gave up 1 base and J gave up 7 bases, with 16 bases separating them. The CDR3 is CASSQGYDQRGGYTF. The DNA of the CDR3 is TGTGCCAGCAGCCAAGGTTATGACCAACGAGGTGGCTACACCTTC.

This clone was recorded many times. The chain links TRBV5-1 to TRBJ1-1, with TRBD1 identical over 7 bases. The V gene's germline CDR1 is SGHRS and CDR2 YFSETQ. The CDR3 has 14 amino acids. V dropped 4 bases and J dropped 1; count of bases not matched to a gene: 4. DNA of the CDR3: TGCGCCAGCAGCCGGGACAGAACGAACACTGAAGCTTTCTTT. As protein: CASSRDRTNTEAFF.

This chain joins TRBV27 and TRBJ1-3; 8 nucleotides line up with TRBD1. J lost 9 bases, V lost 5 bases, and 9 bases had no gene match. The CDR3 loop spans 14 amino acids. CDR1 is MNHEY and CDR2 is SMNVEV in the germline V gene (reference sequence). CDR3 sequence (DNA): TGTGCCAGCAGTCCTGGACAGGGTATCGGCACCATATATTTT. Residues: CASSPGQGIGTIYF.

The J gene is TRBJ2-3, the V gene TRBV15, with TRBD2 identical over 9 bases. There are 13 residues in the CDR3. Looked up from germline, CDR1 is LNHNV and CDR2 is YYDKDF (reference sequence). The junction had 1 base not matched to a gene; V was cut back by 8 bases and J by 1 base. The CDR3 loop is CATRTSGTDTQYF. Here the CDR3 DNA reads TGTGCCACCCGGACTAGCGGCACAGATACGCAGTATTTT.

V gene TRBV5-1 combines with J gene TRBJ1-4; 7 nucleotides agree with TRBD1. V was clipped by 4 bases and J by 4 bases; unmatched bases: 13. This CDR3 spans 17 amino acids. From germline, CDR1 is SGHRS and CDR2 YFSETQ. The CDR3 DNA is TGCGCCAGCAGCCTAGGGGACAGTGCGCTTCTTAATGAAAAACTGTTTTTT. Residues: CASSLGDSALLNEKLFF. Using reference TRBV5-1 and TRBJ1-4 for the parts outside the CDR3, the full variable domain is KAGVTQTPRYLIKTRGQQVTLSCSPISGHRSVSWYQQTPGQGLQFLFEYFSETQRNKGNFPGRFSGRQFSNSRSEMNVSTLELGDSALYLCASSLGDSALLNEKLFFGSGTQLSVL.

The chain employs TRBV7-9 and TRBJ1-3, with a possible D match to TRBD1 (5 bases). Trimming stripped 5 bases from V and 4 bases from J, with 15 bases between. CDR1 SEHNR and CDR2 FQNEAQ come from the germline V gene (reference sequence). This CDR3 comprises 15 residues. This chain's CDR3 is CASSTLLGVGNTIYF. CDR3 coding DNA: TGTGCCAGCAGCACTCTTCTAGGGGTAGGAAACACCATATATTTT.

J is TRBJ2-5 and V is TRBV7-3; TRBD1 agrees at 7 bases. Per the germline V gene, CDR1 is SGHTA and CDR2 is FQGTGA. This CDR3 region has 14 residues. V shed 2 bases, J shed 1 base, and the junction held 1 base outside the gene matches. This CDR3 is CASSLSGGQETQYF. The CDR3 DNA sequence: TGTGCCAGCAGCTTATCAGGGGGCCAAGAGACCCAGTACTTC.

The chain is built from TRBV5-5 and TRBJ1-2; a weak D match, TRBD1 (6 bases). The CDR3 runs to 15 residues. CDR1 and CDR2 (germline): SGHKS, YYEKEE (reference sequence). V gave up 4 bases and J gave up 5 bases, with 18 bases separating them. CDR3 DNA: TGTGCCAGCAGCATACAGGGAGGGAGAGGATATGGCTACACCTTC. It yields the protein CASSIQGGRGYGYTF. The variable domain in full, with the rest retrieved from reference TRBV5-5 and TRBJ1-2, is DAGVTQSPTHLIKTRGQQVTLRCSPISGHKSVSWYQQVLGQGPQFIFQYYEKEERGRGNFPDRFSARQFPNYSSELNVNALLLGDSALYLCASSIQGGRGYGYTFGSGTRLTVV.

The chain uses TRBV24-1 and TRBJ2-5; weak D call: TRBD1 (6 bases). The CDR3 covers 14 residues. The V gene's germline CDR1 is KGHDR and CDR2 SFDVKD. The V end lost 4 bases, the J end lost 5 bases, and 13 bases lay between the germline ends. CDR3 nucleotide sequence: TGTGCCACCAGTGACCGCAGGGGAGCGGAGACCCAGTACTTC. Protein sequence: CATSDRRGAETQYF.

The V gene is TRBV18, the J gene TRBJ1-1; D is undetermined. Per the germline V gene, CDR1 is KGHSH and CDR2 is LQKENI. The CDR3 is 12 amino acids. Trimming removed 5 bases at V and 4 bases at J, with 8 bases between. CDR3: CASSSGSTEAFF. The CDR3 bases are TGTGCCAGCTCATCCGGGTCCACTGAAGCTTTCTTT.

This chain links TRBV4-1 with TRBJ2-3, with TRBD2 matching 15 bases. CDR3 length equals 18 residues. V dropped 4 bases and J dropped 6; count of bases not matched to a gene: 11. The germline V gene encodes CDR1 MGHRA and CDR2 YSYEKL. CDR3 in amino acids: CASSRGLAGGSTFDTQYF. CDR3 DNA: TGCGCCAGCAGCCGGGGACTAGCGGGAGGCTCCACCTTCGATACGCAGTATTTT.

The chain is built from TRBV6-2 or TRBV6-3 and TRBJ1-6, with TRBD1 as a possible D gene (6 bases). Trimming removed 6 bases at V and 7 bases at J, with 10 bases between. CDR1 is MNHEY and CDR2 is SVGEGT in the germline V gene. The CDR3 extends over 13 amino acids. CDR3 DNA: TGTGCCAGCAGCACCACAGGGAATTCACCCCTCCACTTT. Its translation: CASSTTGNSPLHF.

A single count supports this clone. The chain carries TRBV6-5 and TRBJ2-5; a possible D gene is TRBD2 (6 bases). Germline lookup yields CDR1 MNHEY and CDR2 SVGAGI. This CDR3 comprises 15 residues. V lost 5 bases, J lost 4 bases, and 17 bases lay in between. CDR3 in DNA: TGTGCCAGCAGTCTGGCGGGACGCCACAGAGAGACCCAGTACTTC. It is translated as CASSLAGRHRETQYF.

The chain joins TRBV5-1 to TRBJ2-1; TRBD2 is a possible D gene (5 bases). Germline values: CDR1 SGHRS, CDR2 YFSETQ. This CDR3 contains 16 residues. V was clipped by 0 bases and J by 8 bases, with 18 bases between them. CDR3: CASSLATGSVGHEQFF. The CDR3 coding sequence is TGCGCCAGCAGCTTGGCCACGGGGTCTGTGGGTCATGAGCAGTTCTTC.

The CDR3 reads CASSYGGNGNTIYF. CDR3 DNA: TGTGCCAGCAGTTACGGAGGGAATGGAAACACCATATATTTT. The gene calls are TRBV6-6 and TRBJ1-3; D gene ambiguous. Germline V gene data show CDR1 as MNHNY and CDR2 as SVGAGI (reference sequence). V lost 2 bases and J 3 bases, leaving 8 bases between the germline ends. The CDR3 extends over 14 amino acids.

The table lists this clone with many counts. This CDR3 reads CAISESATEAFF. Here the CDR3 DNA reads TGTGCCATCAGTGAGTCTGCGACTGAAGCTTTCTTT. V is TRBV10-3 and J is TRBJ1-1, with D unresolved. Trimming shortened V by 0 bases and J by 5 bases, and 4 bases separated the two germline ends. CDR1 and CDR2 from the germline V gene are ENHRY and SYGVKD. The CDR3 sequence is 12 residues long.